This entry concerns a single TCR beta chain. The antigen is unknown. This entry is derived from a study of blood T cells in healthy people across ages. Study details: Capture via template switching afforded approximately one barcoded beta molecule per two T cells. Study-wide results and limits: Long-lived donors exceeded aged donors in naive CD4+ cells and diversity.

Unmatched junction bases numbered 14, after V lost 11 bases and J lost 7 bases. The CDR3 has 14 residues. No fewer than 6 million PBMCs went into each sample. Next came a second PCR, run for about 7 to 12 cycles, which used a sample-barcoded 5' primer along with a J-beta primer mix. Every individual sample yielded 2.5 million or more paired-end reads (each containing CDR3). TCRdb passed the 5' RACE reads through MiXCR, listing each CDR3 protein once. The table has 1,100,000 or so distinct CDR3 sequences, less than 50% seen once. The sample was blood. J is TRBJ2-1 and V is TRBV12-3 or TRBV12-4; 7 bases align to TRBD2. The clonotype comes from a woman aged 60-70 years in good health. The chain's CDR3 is CAGKAPGLRNEQFF. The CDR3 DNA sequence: TGTGCCGGCAAGGCACCGGGACTAAGAAATGAGCAGTTCTTC.